A selection of T cell receptor beta chains follows, all from one sample in a study of control samples from healthy donors and cancer patients. Libraries were prepared by immunoSEQ multiplex PCR; TCRdb keeps only in-frame clonotypes and omits some of them. The data contain 93,000 or so clones, roughly 90% of them seen just once; the ten biggest clones take up over 15%. The source material was PBMCs. The source is a man between 60 and 75 years old with lung cancer. The CDR3 runs from the conserved cysteine through the conserved F or W.

J gene | V gene | CDR3 protein
TRBJ1-1 | TRBV30 | CAWSVKQGSGAEAFF
TRBJ1-4 | TRBV25-1 | CASTHNWGEKLFF
TRBJ2-3 | TRBV24-1 | CATSDPSGGSRTQYF
TRBJ2-3 | TRBV7-3 | CASSSGLATDTQYF
TRBJ2-5 | TRBV9 | CASSVAPRSGVKETQYF
TRBJ1-2 | TRBV14 | CASSQWRTLGYTF
TRBJ1-6 | TRBV7-9 | CASSYASNSPLHF
TRBJ2-2 | TRBV5-1 | CASTQNTGELFF
TRBJ1-3 | TRBV6-6 | CASSPGRRDTIYF
TRBJ2-3 | TRBV24-1 | CATSERTGVTDTQYF
TRBJ1-2 | TRBV19 | CASSTGKYYGYTF
TRBJ1-5 | TRBV5-6 | CASSFDRTGNQPQHF
TRBJ1-5 | TRBV24-1 | CATSDHGPGIDQPQHF
TRBJ1-2 | TRBV7-9 | CASSLGDSRDNYGYTF
TRBJ2-1 | TRBV6-5 | CASRLAGNYNEQFF
TRBJ2-2 | TRBV5-1 | CASILDGGFTGELFF
TRBJ1-2 | TRBV18 | CASSPGRDPKWGYTF
TRBJ2-1 | TRBV2 | CASSERPSYNEQFF
TRBJ1-2 | TRBV29-1 | CSVDPGQRKANYGYTF
TRBJ1-2 | TRBV2 | CASSRTGGLPDGYTF
TRBJ1-6 | TRBV5-1 | CASSLDSVNNSPLHF
TRBJ2-3 | TRBV7-9 | CASSPSGSTDTQYF
TRBJ1-1 | TRBV4-1 | CASSPGTATEAFF
TRBJ2-5 | TRBV7-2 | CASSLGSGGKQETQYF
TRBJ1-2 | TRBV5-4 | CASSRPQGFSYGYTF
TRBJ1-2 | TRBV5-1 | CASSLGLGYGYTF
TRBJ2-2 | TRBV5-1 | CASNVLGGLSTGELFF
TRBJ1-3 | TRBV10-2 | CASSAQGRAGNTIYF
TRBJ2-3 | TRBV2 | CASTGTESTDTQYF
TRBJ2-1 | TRBV7-9 | CASSYLESSRSKQFF
TRBJ1-5 | TRBV30 | CAWSGSPNQPQHF
TRBJ1-5 | TRBV6-6 | CASSFSSGNQPQHF
TRBJ1-1 | TRBV9 | CASSVAGNTEAFF